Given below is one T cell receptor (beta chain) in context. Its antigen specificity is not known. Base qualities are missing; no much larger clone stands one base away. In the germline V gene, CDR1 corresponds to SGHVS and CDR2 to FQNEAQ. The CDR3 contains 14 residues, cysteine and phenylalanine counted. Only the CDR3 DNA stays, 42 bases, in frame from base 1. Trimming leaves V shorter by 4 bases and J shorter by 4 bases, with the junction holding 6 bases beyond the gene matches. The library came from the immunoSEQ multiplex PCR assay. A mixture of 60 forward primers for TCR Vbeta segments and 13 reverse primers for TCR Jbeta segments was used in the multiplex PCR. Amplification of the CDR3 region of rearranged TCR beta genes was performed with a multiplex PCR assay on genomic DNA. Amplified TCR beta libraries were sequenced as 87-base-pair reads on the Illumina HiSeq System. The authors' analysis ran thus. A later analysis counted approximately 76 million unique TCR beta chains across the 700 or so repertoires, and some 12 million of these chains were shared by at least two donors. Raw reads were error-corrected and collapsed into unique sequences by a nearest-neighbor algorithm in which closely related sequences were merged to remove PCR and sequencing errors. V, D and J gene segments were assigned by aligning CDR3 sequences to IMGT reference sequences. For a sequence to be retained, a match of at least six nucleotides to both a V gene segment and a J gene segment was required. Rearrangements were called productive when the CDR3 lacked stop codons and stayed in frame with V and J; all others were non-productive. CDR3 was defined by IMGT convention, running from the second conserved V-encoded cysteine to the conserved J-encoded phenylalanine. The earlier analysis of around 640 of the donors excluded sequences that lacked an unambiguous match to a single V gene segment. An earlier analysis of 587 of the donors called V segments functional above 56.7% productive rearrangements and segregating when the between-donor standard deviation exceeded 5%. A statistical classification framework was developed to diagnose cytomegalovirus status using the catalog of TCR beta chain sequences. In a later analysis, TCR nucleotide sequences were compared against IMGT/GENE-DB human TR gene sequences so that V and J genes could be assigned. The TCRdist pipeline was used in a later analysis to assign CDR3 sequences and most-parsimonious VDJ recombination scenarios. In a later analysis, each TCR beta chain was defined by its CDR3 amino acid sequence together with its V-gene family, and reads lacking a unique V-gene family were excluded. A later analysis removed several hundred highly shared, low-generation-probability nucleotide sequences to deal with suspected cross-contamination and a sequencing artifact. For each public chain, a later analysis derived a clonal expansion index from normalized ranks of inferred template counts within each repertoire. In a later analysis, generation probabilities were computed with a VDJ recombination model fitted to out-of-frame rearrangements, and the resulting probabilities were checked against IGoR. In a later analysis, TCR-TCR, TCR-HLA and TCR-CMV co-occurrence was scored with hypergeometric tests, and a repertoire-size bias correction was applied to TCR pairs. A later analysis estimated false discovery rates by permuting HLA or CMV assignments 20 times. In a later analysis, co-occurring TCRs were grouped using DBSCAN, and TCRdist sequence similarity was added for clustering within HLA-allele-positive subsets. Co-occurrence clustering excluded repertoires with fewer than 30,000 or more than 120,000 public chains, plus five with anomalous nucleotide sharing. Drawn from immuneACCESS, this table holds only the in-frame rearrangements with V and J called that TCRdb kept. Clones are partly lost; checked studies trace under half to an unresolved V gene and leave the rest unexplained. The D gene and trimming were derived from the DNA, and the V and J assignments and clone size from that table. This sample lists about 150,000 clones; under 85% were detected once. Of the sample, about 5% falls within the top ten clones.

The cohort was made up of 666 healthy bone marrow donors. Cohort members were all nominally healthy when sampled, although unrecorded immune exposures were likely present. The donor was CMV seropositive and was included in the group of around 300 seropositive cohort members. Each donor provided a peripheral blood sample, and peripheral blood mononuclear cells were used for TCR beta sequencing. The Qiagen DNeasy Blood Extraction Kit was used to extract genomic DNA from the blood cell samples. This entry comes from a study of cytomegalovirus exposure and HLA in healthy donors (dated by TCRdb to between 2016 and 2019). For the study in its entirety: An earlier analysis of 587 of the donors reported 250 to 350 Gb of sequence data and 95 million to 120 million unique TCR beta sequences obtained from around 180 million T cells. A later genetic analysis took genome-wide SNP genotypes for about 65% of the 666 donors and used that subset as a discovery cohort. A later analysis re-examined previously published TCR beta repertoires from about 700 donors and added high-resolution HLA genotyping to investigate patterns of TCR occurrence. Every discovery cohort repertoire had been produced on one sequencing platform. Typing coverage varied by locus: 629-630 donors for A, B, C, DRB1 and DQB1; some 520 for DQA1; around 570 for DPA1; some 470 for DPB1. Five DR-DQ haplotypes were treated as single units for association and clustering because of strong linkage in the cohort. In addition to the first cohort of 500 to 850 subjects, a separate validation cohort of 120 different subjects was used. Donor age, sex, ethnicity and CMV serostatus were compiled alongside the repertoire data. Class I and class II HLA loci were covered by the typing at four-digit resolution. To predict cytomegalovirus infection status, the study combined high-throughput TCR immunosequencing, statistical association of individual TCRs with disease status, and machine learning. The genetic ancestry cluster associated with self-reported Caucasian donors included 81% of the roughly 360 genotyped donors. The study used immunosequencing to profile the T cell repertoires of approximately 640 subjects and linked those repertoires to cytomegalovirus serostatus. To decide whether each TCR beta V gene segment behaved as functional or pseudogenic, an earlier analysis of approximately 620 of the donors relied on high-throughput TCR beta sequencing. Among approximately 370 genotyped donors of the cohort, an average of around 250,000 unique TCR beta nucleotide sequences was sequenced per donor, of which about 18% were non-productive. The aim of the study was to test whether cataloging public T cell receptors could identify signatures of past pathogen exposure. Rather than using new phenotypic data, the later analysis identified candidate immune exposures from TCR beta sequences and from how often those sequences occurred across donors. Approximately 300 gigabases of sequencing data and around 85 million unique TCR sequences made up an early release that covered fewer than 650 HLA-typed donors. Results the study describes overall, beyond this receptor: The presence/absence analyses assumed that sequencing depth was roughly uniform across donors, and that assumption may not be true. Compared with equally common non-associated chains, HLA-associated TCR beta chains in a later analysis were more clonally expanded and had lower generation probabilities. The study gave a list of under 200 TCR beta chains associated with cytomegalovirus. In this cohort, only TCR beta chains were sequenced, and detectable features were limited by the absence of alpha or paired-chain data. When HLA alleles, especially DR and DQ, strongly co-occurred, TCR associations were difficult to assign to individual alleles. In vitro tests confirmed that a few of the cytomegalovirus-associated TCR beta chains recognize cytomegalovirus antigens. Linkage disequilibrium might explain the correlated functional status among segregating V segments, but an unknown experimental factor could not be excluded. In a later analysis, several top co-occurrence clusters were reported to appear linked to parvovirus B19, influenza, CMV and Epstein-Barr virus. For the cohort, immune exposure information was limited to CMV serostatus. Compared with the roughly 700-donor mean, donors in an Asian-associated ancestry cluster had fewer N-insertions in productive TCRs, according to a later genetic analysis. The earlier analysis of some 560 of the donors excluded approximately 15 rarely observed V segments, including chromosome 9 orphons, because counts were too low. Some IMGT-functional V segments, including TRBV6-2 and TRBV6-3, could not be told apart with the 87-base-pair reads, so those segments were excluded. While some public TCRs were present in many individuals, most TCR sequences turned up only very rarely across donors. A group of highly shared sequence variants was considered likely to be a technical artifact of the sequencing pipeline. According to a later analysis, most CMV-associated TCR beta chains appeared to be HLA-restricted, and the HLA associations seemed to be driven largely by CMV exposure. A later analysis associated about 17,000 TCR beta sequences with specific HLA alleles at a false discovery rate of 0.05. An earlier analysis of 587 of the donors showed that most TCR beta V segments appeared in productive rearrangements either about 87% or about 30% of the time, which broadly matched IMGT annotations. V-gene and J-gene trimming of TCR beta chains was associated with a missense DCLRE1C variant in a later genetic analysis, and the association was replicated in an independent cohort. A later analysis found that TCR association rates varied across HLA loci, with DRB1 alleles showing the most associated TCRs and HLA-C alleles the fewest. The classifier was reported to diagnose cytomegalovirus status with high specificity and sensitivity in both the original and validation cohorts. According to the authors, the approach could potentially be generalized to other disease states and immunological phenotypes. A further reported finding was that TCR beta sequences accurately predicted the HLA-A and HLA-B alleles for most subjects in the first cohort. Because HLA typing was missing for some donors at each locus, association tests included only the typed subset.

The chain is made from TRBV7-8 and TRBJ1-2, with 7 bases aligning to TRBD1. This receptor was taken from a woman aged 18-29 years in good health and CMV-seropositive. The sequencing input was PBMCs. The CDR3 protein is CASSSTGTAYGYTF. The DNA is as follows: TGTGCCAGCAGCTCAACCGGGACAGCCTATGGCTACACCTTC.